The entry below describes one T cell receptor (beta chain). The antigen it binds to is not known. Base qualities are not provided; no much larger clone lies one nucleotide away. After removal of 3 bases from V and 6 bases from J, the junction retains 3 bases not matched to a gene. CDR1 SGHKS and CDR2 YYEKEE were looked up in the germline V gene (reference sequence). From the cysteine up to the phenylalanine, the CDR3 has a length of 13 residues. The DNA shown is the 39-base CDR3, in frame from base 1. Sample time point, as interpreted from the label and publication: baseline before first vaccination. Vaccinee samples came from UK trials COV001 and COV002, including a single-blind randomized controlled phase 2/3 trial of AZD1222 (ChAdOx1 nCoV-19) in healthy adults. For TCRbeta chain sequencing, PBMC samples were collected from trial participants at day 0 and at day 28 after the second dose. The CDR3 regions of human TCRbeta chains were subjected to immunosequencing. Under the source paper's analysis protocol: Repertoire TCRs were matched against a reference library of SARS-CoV-2-specific TCRs generated with the MIRA antigen-specificity platform. Breadth meant the fraction of unique TCRs that were SARS-CoV-2-associated, whereas depth meant the fraction of total T cells that were SARS-CoV-2-associated. Using the MIRA data, every spike-specific TCR was mapped to the spike region that the TCR reacted to and assigned to either a CD4 or a CD8 class. Log10-transformed breadth and depth values were compared by one-way ANOVA with Sidak's multiple comparisons tests. In TCRdb, the immuneACCESS table is reduced to in-frame sequences with V and J assigned. These tables do not hold every clone; where another copy was compared, an unresolved V gene accounts for under half, and the others remain unexplained. The DNA gave D and trimming, while V, J and clone size come from that table. A total of fewer than 200,000 clones appear in this sample, 90% to 95% of them only once. Approximately 2% of the sample rests with the top ten.

The data derive from a study of T cell responses to AZD1222 COVID-19 vaccine listed by TCRdb under 2021. Some background on the complete study: AZD1222 recipients with second doses at about 4 weeks or about 12 weeks were pooled, because spike-specific TCR depth and breadth did not differ between schedules. Enrollment into the trials was organized by age into subgroups of 18-55, 56-69 and 70-plus years, and those subgroups contained approximately 160, 26 and 62 TCR-sequenced participants, respectively. TCR sequencing was performed for roughly 240 trial participants, of whom 207 were given two doses of AZD1222 and around 25 were given two doses of MenACWY control vaccine. Broad study findings and their caveats: Only five or six AZD1222 recipients were SARS-CoV-2 seropositive at baseline, limiting conclusions about previously exposed vaccinees. Because no samples from the day 14 peak response were available, repertoires could be characterized only after the peak T cell response. After two AZD1222 doses, both the breadth and the depth of spike-specific TCRs were significantly higher than at day 0 and than in MenACWY recipients. In the small 56-69-year group, the increase in depth fell short of significance, most likely because of low power. Epitopes outside the regions mutated in the B.1.351 and B.1.1.7 variants were reportedly recognized by nearly half of the unique spike-specific TCRs. Most participants were white British and females outnumbered males, and the authors suggested that clonal diversity may have been underestimated. The vaccine-associated CD4 TCRs covered the entire spike protein, and the dominant responses fell in regions 160-218 and 743-854.

The sequence derives from an adult in good health. The sequencing here drew on peripheral blood, taken on day 0 of AZD1222 vaccination. The rearranged chain carries TRBV5-5 and TRBJ2-1; the junction holds 7 bases that match TRBD1. The CDR3 protein sequence reads: CASSWGTANEQFF. The nucleotides read TGTGCCAGCAGCTGGGGGACAGCCAATGAGCAGTTCTTC. The CDR3 plus the reference TRBV5-5 and TRBJ2-1 genes for the other parts give the full variable domain: DAGVTQSPTHLIKTRGQQVTLRCSPISGHKSVSWYQQVLGQGPQFIFQYYEKEERGRGNFPDRFSARQFPNYSSELNVNALLLGDSALYLCASSWGTANEQFFGPGTRLTVL.